This TCR beta chain was sequenced for a study of identical twins. Study results and limitations: For out-of-frame beta sequences, excess twin sharing was weaker. The abundant beta clonotypes from cord blood had fewer insertions, and memory repertoires had none of this.

TCRdb itself ran the 5' RACE reads through MiXCR, one entry per CDR3 protein. The repertoire consists of 450,000 to 650,000 distinct CDR3 sequences, with approximately 14% occurring once and the leading ten covering roughly 0.46%. For this clonotype: Its antigen is still unknown.

The data also belong to a second study, concerning yellow fever vaccine responses in identical twins. According to that study: Vaccine T cell responses of twins reportedly seemed partly convergent and partly personalized.

The specimen sequenced was CD4+ T cells sorted from blood. The receptor was isolated from a young woman in good health.

The CDR3 DNA sequence: TGTGCCATCAGTGGAGGGGGCCTAGCGGGAGGCCCGGGAGAGACCCAGTACTTC. Its protein product is CAISGGGLAGGPGETQYF. The chain couples TRBV10-3 to TRBJ2-5; TRBD2 matches 11 bases. Unmatched junction bases numbered 14, after V lost 4 bases and J lost 4 bases. The CDR3 runs 18 residues. The germline gives CDR1 ENHRY, CDR2 SYGVKD.